One and the same sample provided the 4 T cell receptor beta chains below, sequenced in a study of control samples from healthy donors and cancer patients. The table came from immunoSEQ multiplex PCR; TCRdb's copy has only in-frame clones and leaves some out. Among around 90,000 clones listed, over 75% were seen once. Material: blood. The receptors derive from a woman in her forties in good health.

V is TRBV19 and J is TRBJ2-7; 8 bases map to TRBD1. Per germline, CDR1 LNHDA and CDR2 SQIVND (reference sequence). V lost 6 bases, J lost 4 bases, and 2 bases stayed unmatched. The CDR3 is 12 amino acids. The CDR3 here is CASRDREYEQYF. The DNA of the CDR3 is TGTGCCAGTAGGGACAGGGAATACGAGCAGTACTTC. Together with reference TRBV19 and TRBJ2-7, the CDR3 gives the full variable domain: DGGITQSPKYLFRKEGQNVTLSCEQNLNHDAMYWYRQDPGQGLRLIYYSQIVNDFQKGDIAEGYSVSREKKESFPLTVTSAQKNPTAFYLCASRDREYEQYFGPGTRLTVT.

V and J are TRBV5-1 and TRBJ2-5, with a possible D match to TRBD2 (7 bases). Germline values: CDR1 SGHRS, CDR2 YFSETQ. The CDR3 runs 16 residues. The V gene lost 7 bases and the J gene lost 4 bases, with 23 bases spanning the gap. CDR3 bases: TGCGCCAGCGGACATGGGGGGGCTACCGCAAGAGAGACCCAGTACTTC. Protein sequence: CASGHGGATARETQYF.

This clone occurred once. This sequence joins TRBV23-1 and TRBJ1-6; tentative D call: TRBD1 (6 bases). TRBV23-1 is flagged as an ORF with uncertain function. The CDR3 covers 12 residues. Deletions cut 4 bases from V and 15 bases from J, with 13 bases between. The CDR3 coding sequence is TGCGCCAGCAGTCGGGGGGGGCGGCACCTCCACTTT. Protein: CASSRGGRHLHF.

The chain employs TRBV18 and TRBJ1-2, with D possibly TRBD1 on 5 matching bases. The V and J ends lost 3 bases and 7 bases respectively, with 9 bases between them. This CDR3 has 12 residues. Germline CDR1 and CDR2: KGHSH and LQKENI. The DNA for the CDR3 is TGTGCCAGCTCACCGGGGGGTCTTGGCTACACCTTC. Its protein is CASSPGGLGYTF.